The 7 T cell receptor beta chains below were found in one sample sequenced in a study of blood T cell repertoires in COVID-19. Method: immunoSEQ multiplex PCR; TCRdb's copy keeps in-frame clones and lacks some. Here the sample spans just over 300,000 clones, roughly 89% being singletons. The material sequenced was peripheral blood. The receptors originated from a woman in her 30s with COVID-19, enrolled during active disease.

The CDR3 reads CASRPGGGQPQHF. The CDR3 coding sequence is TGTGCCAGCAGACCCGGGGGAGGGCAGCCCCAGCATTTT. The chain joins TRBV28 to TRBJ1-5; D is perhaps TRBD1 (5 bases). The CDR3 spans 13 residues. With 6 bases removed from V and 7 bases from J, the gap between germline ends came to 13 bases. From germline, CDR1 is MDHEN and CDR2 SYDVKM.

The J gene is TRBJ1-5, the V gene TRBV2; D remains ambiguous. This CDR3 contains 14 residues. V gave up 4 bases and J gave up 4 bases, with 11 bases separating them. CDR1 and CDR2 (germline): SNHLY, FYNNEI. In DNA form, the CDR3 reads TGTGCCAGCAGTGGCCAGGTTCGTAATCAGCCCCAGCATTTT. Amino acids: CASSGQVRNQPQHF.

V and J are TRBV3-1 (or the pseudogene TRBV3-2) and TRBJ1-2; no clear D. The germline V and J ends were trimmed by 4 bases and 4 bases, with 13 bases remaining between them. The germline gives CDR1 LGHDT, CDR2 YNNKEL (reference sequence). The CDR3 runs to 14 residues. In nucleotides, the CDR3 is TGTGCCAGCAGCCCGCAGGCATTCGGCTATGGCTACACCTTC. It codes for CASSPQAFGYGYTF.

The chain has TRBV6-5 and TRBJ2-1; the match to TRBD1 covers 8 bases. J was trimmed by 7 bases and V by 0 bases; bases with no gene match: 8. The germline gives CDR1 MNHEY, CDR2 SVGAGI. This CDR3 has 16 amino acids. CDR3 sequence reads: CASSYSWQGASNEQFF. The CDR3 DNA is TGTGCCAGCAGTTACTCGTGGCAGGGGGCGTCAAATGAGCAGTTCTTC.

The chain carries TRBV27 and TRBJ2-3, with D tentatively TRBD1 (6 bases). This CDR3 is built from 14 residues. CDR1 and CDR2 from the germline V gene are MNHEY and SMNVEV (reference sequence). V lost 6 bases and J 3 bases, leaving 13 bases between the germline ends. CDR3 nucleotides: TGTGCCAGCAGGGGTCAGGGGATGACAGATACGCAGTATTTT. The encoded protein is CASRGQGMTDTQYF.

J is TRBJ2-3 and V is TRBV27; D gene unclear. V shed 7 bases and J shed 8 bases, with 19 bases lying between them. CDR1 and CDR2 (germline): MNHEY, SMNVEV (reference sequence). The CDR3 totals 14 residues. CDR3 amino acids: CASTRIPQFATQYF. CDR3 bases: TGTGCCAGCACTAGAATTCCCCAGTTTGCTACGCAGTATTTT.

The chain has TRBV7-9 and TRBJ1-3, with a tentative D call TRBD1 (6 bases). V lost 4 bases and J 4 bases, leaving 8 bases between the germline ends. This CDR3 has 13 residues. The germline gives CDR1 SEHNR, CDR2 FQNEAQ (reference sequence). CDR3 nucleotide sequence: TGTGCCAGCAGCTCAGGGGAAGGAAACACCATATATTTT. Translated, it gives CASSSGEGNTIYF.